The rows below give T cell receptor beta chains drawn from one sample of a study of blood T cells in healthy people across ages. One entry per CDR3 protein, called by TCRdb with MiXCR from the 5' RACE reads. The table has around 900,000 distinct CDR3 sequences, roughly half seen once. The specimen sequenced was blood. Source of these receptors: an older woman in good health. Each CDR3 is given with its conserved first and last residue. D genes are given only for firm matches. Size is stated for part of the rows, as once, few or many counts, or as a class when the clone is expanded.

CASSLGTGLTGTSGRQMGNEQFF,TGCGCCAGCAGCTTAGGGACAGGGCTTACCGGGACTAGCGGGAGGCAAATGGGGAATGAGCAGTTCTTC,-,TRBV5-1,TRBD2,TRBJ2-1
CSARDGRTSGSTDTQYF,TGCAGTGCTAGGGATGGCAGAACTAGCGGGAGCACAGATACGCAGTATTTT,-,TRBV20-1,TRBD2,TRBJ2-3
CSARTSGRGSEQFF,TGCAGTGCTAGGACTAGCGGGAGAGGAAGTGAGCAGTTCTTC,-,TRBV20-1,TRBD2,TRBJ2-1
CASRARDSAYEQYF,TGTGCCAGCAGAGCCCGGGACAGCGCCTACGAGCAGTACTTC,-,TRBV7-6,TRBD1,TRBJ2-7
CASRGGYWVGSNEQFF,TGTGCCAGCAGGGGCGGGTATTGGGTCGGGAGCAATGAGCAGTTCTTC,-,TRBV7-2,-,TRBJ2-1
CASSQPEVGETQYF,TGCGCCAGCAGCCAACCTGAGGTTGGGGAGACCCAGTACTTC,-,TRBV4-1,-,TRBJ2-5
CASSFSAGVTAYEQYF,TGTGCCAGCAGCTTTTCTGCGGGAGTGACTGCCTACGAGCAGTACTTC,-,TRBV7-9,TRBD2,TRBJ2-7
CATSGRMTVNDEQFF,TGTGCCACCAGCGGGAGGATGACGGTCAACGATGAGCAGTTCTTC,-,TRBV15,-,TRBJ2-1
CSARGLAGGETQYF,TGCAGTGCTAGAGGACTAGCGGGAGGGGAGACCCAGTACTTC,-,TRBV20-1,TRBD2,TRBJ2-5
CASSGSGTEQFF,TGTGCCAGCAGCGGATCCGGGACAGAGCAGTTCTTC,-,TRBV9,-,TRBJ2-1
CASWDRGYGEQFF,TGTGCCAGTTGGGACAGGGGATACGGTGAGCAGTTCTTC,-,TRBV6-2/TRBV6-3,TRBD1,TRBJ2-1
CASSQWPLTYEQYF,TGCGCCAGCAGCCAATGGCCCCTAACCTACGAGCAGTACTTC,-,TRBV4-1,-,TRBJ2-7
CSARGMTNEKLFF,TGCAGTGCTAGAGGCATGACTAATGAAAAACTGTTTTTT,few,TRBV20-1,-,TRBJ1-4
CASSSPGELETQYF,TGTGCCAGCAGCTCGCCAGGGGAATTGGAGACCCAGTACTTC,-,TRBV5-5,-,TRBJ2-5
CASSSGTGVLLQETQYF,TGTGCCAGCAGCTCCGGGACAGGCGTCCTACTTCAAGAGACCCAGTACTTC,-,TRBV5-8,TRBD1,TRBJ2-5
CASRTDDTGELFF,TGTGCCAGCAGGACGGATGACACCGGGGAGCTGTTTTTT,few,TRBV12-3/TRBV12-4,-,TRBJ2-2
CASSLSSRVHYEQYF,TGCGCCAGCAGCTTGTCGTCGAGGGTTCACTACGAGCAGTACTTC,-,TRBV5-1,-,TRBJ2-7
CSVEGTYEQYF,TGCAGCGTTGAAGGGACCTACGAGCAGTACTTC,many,TRBV29-1,-,TRBJ2-7
CASSPRDRDQPQHF,TGCGCCAGCAGCCCTCGTGACAGGGACCAGCCCCAGCATTTT,-,TRBV5-1,TRBD1,TRBJ1-5
CASSKGWTSGVYEQYF,TGTGCCAGCTCAAAAGGATGGACTAGCGGTGTCTACGAGCAGTACTTC,-,TRBV27,TRBD2,TRBJ2-7